These T cell receptor beta chains were read from a single sample in a study of T-cell reconstitution after alpha-beta-depleted transplantation in children. TCRdb independently ran MiXCR on the PCR reads; one entry per CDR3 protein. The table has hundreds of thousands of distinct CDR3 sequences, roughly 17% seen once. This specimen was PBMCs from the stem cell graft donor, taken from the stem cell graft. Receptors originate from a human donor who donated a stem cell graft to a child with acute myeloid leukemia. Each CDR3 is given with its conserved first and last residue. D genes are given only for firm matches. For some rows the clone size is stated as once, few or many, or as a class when expanded; others skip it.

abundance	d_gene	v_gene	j_gene	CDR3nt	CDR3aa
.	TRBD2	TRBV5-1	TRBJ2-1	TGCGCCAGCAGCTTGGACGCTAGCGGGGCGGTTGAGCAGTTCTTC	CASSLDASGAVEQFF
few	.	TRBV27	TRBJ1-4	TGTGCCAGCAGTCCCCGTTTGGGGAAACTGTTTTTT	CASSPRLGKLFF
many	TRBD1	TRBV20-1	TRBJ2-1	TGCAGTGCCCTTCGGACAGGAATCTACAATGAGCAGTTCTTC	CSALRTGIYNEQFF
many	TRBD2	TRBV5-1	TRBJ2-5	TGCGCCAGCAGCTTGGCAGGGACTAGCGGGCAAGAGACCCAGTACTTC	CASSLAGTSGQETQYF
many	TRBD1	TRBV28	TRBJ2-5	TGTGCCAGCAGTTTAAGCCGACGATGGACAGGGAAGACCCAGTACTTC	CASSLSRRWTGKTQYF
.	.	TRBV10-1	TRBJ1-2	TGCGCCAGCAGTGGGAGGACCTCCGATGGCTACACCTTC	CASSGRTSDGYTF
many	TRBD1	TRBV12-5	TRBJ1-6	TGTGCTAGTCGGGTCCGGGACAGCAATTCACCCCTCCACTTT	CASRVRDSNSPLHF
.	.	TRBV10-3	TRBJ2-7	TGTGCCATCAGCACGTATCAGGAGCAGTACTTC	CAISTYQEQYF
few	.	TRBV20-1	TRBJ2-5	TGCAGTGCAAGCCGGGACTCTAGGGGGGAGACCCAGTACTTC	CSASRDSRGETQYF
.	.	TRBV7-2	TRBJ1-5	TGTGCCAGCAGCACCGGGCCCAGCAATCAGCCCCAGCATTTT	CASSTGPSNQPQHF
.	TRBD1	TRBV7-9	TRBJ1-2	TGTGCCAGCAGACATCCCGGGACAGGGTTTAAGGGTGATGGCTACACCTTC	CASRHPGTGFKGDGYTF
many	.	TRBV24-1	TRBJ2-1	TGTGCCACCAGTGTGGGCAGGGACAATGAGCAGTTCTTC	CATSVGRDNEQFF
few	TRBD1	TRBV24-1	TRBJ1-2	TGTGCCACCAGTGAGACAGGGGGCGGCTATGGCTACACCTTC	CATSETGGGYGYTF
.	.	TRBV20-1	TRBJ2-1	TGCAGTGCTAGAGAGGACCTCACGCAGTTCTTC	CSAREDLTQFF
few	TRBD2	TRBV7-2	TRBJ2-3	TGTGCCAGCAGCTTCCGGGGGGGCCTAGATACGCAGTATTTT	CASSFRGGLDTQYF
many	.	TRBV5-1	TRBJ1-2	TGCGCCAGCAGCCGGACGGTGGACTATGGCTACACCTTC	CASSRTVDYGYTF
many	TRBD1	TRBV5-5	TRBJ1-1	TGTGCCAGCAGCTGGGGGGGACAGGGTAGGACTGAAGCTTTCTTT	CASSWGGQGRTEAFF
few	TRBD2	TRBV4-1	TRBJ2-5	TGCGCCAGCAGCCAAGTCCCAGCGGGGGGGGATGAGACCCAGTACTTC	CASSQVPAGGDETQYF
few	TRBD1	TRBV7-2	TRBJ1-1	TGTGCCAGCAGCCCAGGGGGGACAGGGAAAAACACTGAAGCTTTCTTT	CASSPGGTGKNTEAFF
.	.	TRBV6-2/TRBV6-3	TRBJ2-3	TGTGCCAGCAGTCCCCTAGTGGGAGATACGCAGTATTTT	CASSPLVGDTQYF
many	TRBD1	TRBV20-1	TRBJ1-2	TGCAGTGCTGGGACAGGGACTAGGGTGGATGGCTACACCTTC	CSAGTGTRVDGYTF
.	TRBD2	TRBV27	TRBJ2-1	TGTGCCACCATGAGCGGGGGCGGGGGTGAGCAGTTCTTC	CATMSGGGGEQFF
many	TRBD2	TRBV5-6	TRBJ2-1	TGTGCCAGCAGCGCCTATAGCGGGGGGACCAATGAGCAGTTCTTC	CASSAYSGGTNEQFF
few	TRBD1	TRBV7-9	TRBJ2-1	TGTGCCAGCAGTCTCACGGTCGGACAGGGATGGGAGCAGTTCTTC	CASSLTVGQGWEQFF
.	TRBD1	TRBV7-2	TRBJ1-2	TGTGCCAGCAGCCCTCAGGGGGGGCCTTATGGCTACACCTTC	CASSPQGGPYGYTF
many	.	TRBV12-3/TRBV12-4	TRBJ2-3	TGTGCCAGCAGAAGACTAGGGGGGGCTTATACGCAGTATTTT	CASRRLGGAYTQYF
.	.	TRBV7-3	TRBJ2-2	TGTGCCAGCAGCGCGGACGGGAACGGGGAGCTGTTTTTT	CASSADGNGELFF
many	TRBD1	TRBV29-1	TRBJ2-2	TGCAGCGTTCGGTACAGGGGAAACACCGGGGAGCTGTTTTTT	CSVRYRGNTGELFF
few	TRBD2	TRBV20-1	TRBJ2-1	TGCAGTGCTAGAGATGGGCGGGGGGGCCTTCTGTATGAGCAGTTCTTC	CSARDGRGGLLYEQFF
few	.	TRBV12-3/TRBV12-4	TRBJ2-2	TGTGCCAGCAGCCCCTCCTCGAGACCCGGGGAGCTGTTTTTT	CASSPSSRPGELFF